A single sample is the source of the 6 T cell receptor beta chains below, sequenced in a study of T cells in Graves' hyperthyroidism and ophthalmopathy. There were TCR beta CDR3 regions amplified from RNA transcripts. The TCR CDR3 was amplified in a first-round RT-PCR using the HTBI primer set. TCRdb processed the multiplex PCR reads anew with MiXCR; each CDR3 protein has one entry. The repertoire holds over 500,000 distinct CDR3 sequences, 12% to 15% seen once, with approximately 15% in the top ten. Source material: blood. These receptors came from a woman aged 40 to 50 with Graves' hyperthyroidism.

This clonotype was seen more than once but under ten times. The CDR3, as DNA: TGTGCCAGCAGCTTAAACCCAAAGGACAGGGACAACTATGGCTACACCTTC. This encodes CASSLNPKDRDNYGYTF. The genes are TRBV7-9 and TRBJ1-2, with 8 positions matching TRBD1. The trim removed 2 bases at V and 2 bases at J, leaving 10 bases unmatched. Looked up from germline, CDR1 is SEHNR and CDR2 is FQNEAQ (reference sequence). The CDR3 consists of 17 residues.

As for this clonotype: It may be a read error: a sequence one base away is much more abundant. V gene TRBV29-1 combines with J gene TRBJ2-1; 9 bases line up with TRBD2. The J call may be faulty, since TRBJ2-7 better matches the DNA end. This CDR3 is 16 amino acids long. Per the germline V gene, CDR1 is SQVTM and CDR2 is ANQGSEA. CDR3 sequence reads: CSVEGEAGGSYNEQYF. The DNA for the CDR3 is TGCAGCGTTGAAGGGGAAGCGGGAGGTTCCTACAATGAGCAGTACTTC.

CDR3 amino acids: CASSLNGQVSYNEQFF. The CDR3 DNA reads TGTGCCAGCAGCCTGAACGGACAGGTCTCCTACAATGAGCAGTTCTTC. V and J are TRBV6-1 and TRBJ2-1, with 7 bases lining up with TRBD1. V dropped 6 bases and J dropped 0; count of bases not matched to a gene: 8. The CDR3 runs to 16 residues. Germline CDR1 MNHNS, CDR2 SASEGT.

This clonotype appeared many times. The CDR3 region has the DNA TGTGCCAGCAGCCAGGGAACAGGGTTGAGGCGCTATGGCTACACCTTC. Translating it yields CASSQGTGLRRYGYTF. The V and J genes are TRBV3-1 and TRBJ1-2, with a tentative D call TRBD1 (6 bases). V was clipped by 3 bases and J by 4 bases, with 18 bases between them. The CDR3 is made up of 16 amino acids. In germline, CDR1 is LGHDT, CDR2 YNNKEL (reference sequence).

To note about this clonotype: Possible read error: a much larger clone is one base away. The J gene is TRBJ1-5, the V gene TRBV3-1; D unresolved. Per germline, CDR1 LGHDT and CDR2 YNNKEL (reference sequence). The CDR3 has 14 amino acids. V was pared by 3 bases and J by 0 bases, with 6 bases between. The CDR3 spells CASSQRYSNQPQHF. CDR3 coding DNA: TGTGCCAGCAGCCAGAGATATAGCAATCAGCCCCAGCATTTT.

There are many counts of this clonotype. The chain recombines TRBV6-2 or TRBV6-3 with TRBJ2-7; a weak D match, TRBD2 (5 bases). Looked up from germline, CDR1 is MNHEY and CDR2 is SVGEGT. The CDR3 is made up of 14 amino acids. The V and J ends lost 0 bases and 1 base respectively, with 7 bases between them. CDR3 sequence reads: CASSYSAASYEQYF. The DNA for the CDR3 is TGTGCCAGCAGTTACTCAGCGGCTTCCTACGAGCAGTACTTC.